The 21 T cell receptor beta chains below all came from one sample that was sequenced in a study of glioma-infiltrating T cells. Amplification of TCR alpha and beta CDR3 regions from RNA used iRepertoire nested multiplex PCR. From the multiplex PCR reads, TCRdb called clonotypes with MiXCR, one entry per CDR3 protein. The data contain 150,000 to 200,000 distinct CDR3 sequences, about 40% of them seen just once; the ten biggest clones take up 4% to 6.5%. The source material was glioma tissue, nonneoplastic brain tissue, or PBMCs (not recorded which). The receptors here all came from a human donor with low-grade glioma or glioblastoma, undergoing nonglioma brain surgery, or in good health (not recorded which).

This clonotype was seen many times. This chain links TRBV15 with TRBJ2-7, with TRBD1 matching 7 bases. Germline CDR1 LNHNV, CDR2 YYDKDF (reference sequence). This CDR3 contains 12 residues. J gave up 11 bases and V 0 bases, and 4 bases lay outside the gene matches. The CDR3, as DNA: TGTGCCACCAGCAGAGATCAGACAGGGAAGTACTTC. Amino acid sequence: CATSRDQTGKYF. The full variable domain, its missing parts supplied by reference TRBV15 and TRBJ2-7, is DAMVIQNPRYQVTQFGKPVTLSCSQTLNHNVMYWYQQKSSQAPKLLFHYYDKDFNNEADTPDNFQSRRPNTSFCFLDIRSPGLGDTAMYLCATSRDQTGKYFGPGTRLTVT.

Notes on this clonotype: Being one base from a much bigger clone, this may be a read error. This chain connects TRBV2 to TRBJ1-6, with no clear D. The germline V gene encodes CDR1 SNHLY and CDR2 FYNNEI. This CDR3 is 14 amino acids long. Trimming cost V 4 bases and J 4 bases, with 8 bases left between them. CDR3 region: CASSAYSYNSPLHF. CDR3 in DNA: TGTGCCAGCAGTGCGTACAGTTATAATTCACCCCTCCACTTT.

This clonotype was observed a handful of times. This rearrangement joins TRBV19 to TRBJ2-1; maybe TRBD2 (6 bases). In germline, CDR1 is LNHDA, CDR2 SQIVND (reference sequence). V was cut by 5 bases and J by 10 bases, with 18 bases left in between. The CDR3 spans 14 residues. CDR3 DNA: TGTGCCAGTAGTCAAGGGACTTCTGGCGGGGAGCAGTTCTTC. Translated, it gives CASSQGTSGGEQFF.

This clonotype has a count of ten or more. The chain is built from TRBV6-4 and TRBJ1-1; no reliable D call. Trimming took 3 bases from V and 1 from J, leaving 6 bases between them. The CDR3 contains 13 residues. Germline loops: CDR1 MRHNA, CDR2 SNTAGT. The DNA of the CDR3 is TGTGCCAGCAGTGAAGGAGAGAACACTGAAGCTTTCTTT. Its protein product is CASSEGENTEAFF.

A remark on this clonotype: With a much larger clone just one base away, this may be a read error. V gene TRBV6-1 combines with J gene TRBJ2-1; D gene ambiguous. Germline lookup yields CDR1 MNHNS and CDR2 SASEGT. There are 14 residues in the CDR3. The CDR3 loop is CASSVTALNNDQFF. The DNA of the CDR3 is TGTGCCAGCAGTGTAACAGCGCTCAACAATGATCAGTTCTTC.

As concerns this clonotype: The germline gene is not matched at one end of the junction; a read error may be the cause. The chain recombines TRBV7-8 with TRBJ2-3; 8 bases are a match to TRBD2. CDR3 size: 16 residues. Looked up from germline, CDR1 is SGHVS and CDR2 is FQNEAQ. Here the CDR3 DNA reads TGTGCCAGCAGCATGCTAAGCGGGAGTGTAGCAGATAGGCAGTATTTT. Its translation is CASSMLSGSVADRQYF.

The CDR3 region is CASRPGMGETQYF. The CDR3 nucleotides read TGTGCCAGCAGACCAGGGATGGGAGAGACCCAGTACTTC. The V and J genes are TRBV7-9 and TRBJ2-5; D possibly corresponds to TRBD1 (5 bases). Germline V gene lookup returns CDR1 SEHNR and CDR2 FQNEAQ (reference sequence). This CDR3 is built from 13 residues. Trimming cost V 6 bases and J 4 bases, with 12 bases left between them.

This clonotype was seen a single time. A clone one base away is much larger, so this may be a read error. In nucleotides, the CDR3 is TGTGCCAGCAGTGTAAAGGGCCAGCAGCCCCAGCATTTT. Translated: CASSVKGQQPQHF. The J gene is TRBJ1-5, the V gene TRBV2; D unresolved. Looked up from germline, CDR1 is SNHLY and CDR2 is FYNNEI. This CDR3 spans 13 amino acids. V lost 4 bases to trimming and J lost 7 bases, with 11 bases between them.

The rearrangement joins TRBV28 to TRBJ1-6; a weak D match, TRBD1 (5 bases). CDR3 size: 15 residues. Germline loops: CDR1 MDHEN, CDR2 SYDVKM. V lost 5 bases to trimming and J lost 15 bases, with 23 bases between them. The chain's CDR3 is CASSRDPRDNSILHF. As DNA, the CDR3 is TGTGCCAGCAGTAGGGACCCACGAGATAATTCAATCCTCCACTTT.

This clonotype occurred many times. The chain recombines TRBV28 with TRBJ1-2; D is unclear. Trimming pared 3 bases from V and 8 bases from J, leaving 10 bases between. From germline, CDR1 is MDHEN and CDR2 SYDVKM. CDR3 length equals 12 residues. The CDR3 loop reads CASSFGQWGYTF. The DNA of the CDR3 is TGTGCCAGCAGTTTCGGGCAGTGGGGCTACACCTTC.

At least ten counts were recorded for this clonotype. This rearrangement joins TRBV7-2 to TRBJ2-7, with D maybe TRBD2 (5 bases). Trimming stripped 5 bases from V and 2 bases from J, with 13 bases between. Germline V gene data show CDR1 as SGHTA and CDR2 as FQGNSA. The CDR3 loop spans 14 amino acids. CDR3 amino acids: CASSLRTGTYEQYF. In DNA form, the CDR3 reads TGTGCCAGCAGCCTCCGGACCGGGACCTACGAGCAGTACTTC. Full variable domain (rest looked up from reference TRBV7-2 and TRBJ2-7): GAGVSQSPSNKVTEKGKDVELRCDPISGHTALYWYRQSLGQGLEFLIYFQGNSAPDKSGLPSDRFSAERTGGSVSTLTIQRTQQEDSAVYLCASSLRTGTYEQYFGPGTRLTVT.

In the case of this clonotype: The junction departs from germline at one end; a sequencing error may be responsible. The chain links TRBV11-2 to TRBJ1-3; no clear D. In germline, CDR1 is SGHAT, CDR2 FQNNGV. The CDR3 loop spans 14 amino acids. In nucleotides, the CDR3 is TGTGCCAGCAGCTTAGTTCGCTCTGGAAACACCATATACTTT. Protein: CASSLVRSGNTIYF.

The chain links TRBV9 to TRBJ2-1; D not certain. Germline values: CDR1 SGDLS, CDR2 YYNGEE. V dropped 2 bases and J dropped 6 bases, with 12 bases sitting between them. The CDR3 runs to 14 residues. This CDR3 is CASSVRFEINEQFF. Here the CDR3 DNA reads TGTGCCAGCAGCGTTCGGTTTGAGATCAATGAGCAGTTCTTC.

This clonotype has a count of ten or more. V usage is TRBV19 and J usage is TRBJ1-5, with 7 bases identical to TRBD1. The V segment lost 3 bases and the J segment 0 bases; nucleotides outside the gene matches: 5. Germline CDR1 is LNHDA and CDR2 is SQIVND (reference sequence). This CDR3 is 16 amino acids long. In DNA form, the CDR3 reads TGTGCCAGTAGTATTACAGGGGTGAATAGCAATCAGCCCCAGCATTTT. This translates into CASSITGVNSNQPQHF.

J is TRBJ1-1 and V is TRBV10-3; 8 positions agree with TRBD1. With V trimmed by 5 bases and J by 1 base, 15 bases remained unmatched. This CDR3 has 18 amino acids. The germline CDR1 and CDR2 sequences are ENHRY and SYGVKD. The CDR3: CAISLARQIGQGNTEAFF. For the CDR3, the DNA is TGTGCCATCAGTCTTGCCAGACAGATCGGACAGGGGAACACTGAAGCTTTCTTT.

As for this clonotype: A much more abundant neighbour one base away suggests this may be a read error. The V and J genes are TRBV14 and TRBJ2-3; D tentatively reads TRBD1 or TRBD2 (6 bases each). The CDR3 covers 13 residues. Germline V gene lookup returns CDR1 SGHDN and CDR2 FVKESK. Trimming cost V 5 bases and J 6 bases, with 12 bases left between them. CDR3 sequence reads: CASSKVGGDTQYF. CDR3 in DNA: TGTGCCAGCAGCAAAGTGGGGGGCGATACGCAGTATTTT.

Concerning this clonotype itself: The germline gene is not matched at one end of the junction; a read error may be the cause. V and J are TRBV5-4 and TRBJ1-5; D not certain. The CDR3 is made up of 15 amino acids. Germline CDR1 reads SGHNT; CDR2 reads YYREEE (reference sequence). This CDR3 reads CTSSQDDGANQPQHF. The CDR3 DNA is TGCACCAGCAGCCAAGACGACGGCGCCAATCAGCCCCAGCATTTT.

This chain uses TRBV4-1 with TRBJ1-1; D gene uncertain. Germline V CDR1 and CDR2: MGHRA, YSYEKL. The CDR3 covers 15 residues. V lost 1 base and J lost 4, with 13 bases in between. CDR3 coding DNA: TGCGCCAGCAGCCAAGTGAGCGCCGGCCTCACTGAAGCTTTCTTT. This translates into CASSQVSAGLTEAFF.

Comments on this clonotype: The germline gene is not matched at one end of the junction; a read error may be the cause. The CDR3 DNA sequence: TGTGCTAGCATTTGGTCCGGACGGACCCTCAATCAGCCCCAGCATTTT. Its protein product is CASIWSGRTLNQPQHF. The rearrangement links TRBV6-2 or TRBV6-3 to TRBJ1-5; D call uncertain. Germline assignment: CDR1 MNHEY and CDR2 SVGEGT. There are 16 residues in the CDR3.

With regard to this clonotype: One junction end disagrees with the germline gene, perhaps due to a read error. The rearrangement links TRBV15 to TRBJ2-3; no definite D call. The CDR3 loop spans 14 amino acids. Germline CDR1 LNHNV, CDR2 YYDKDF (reference sequence). For the CDR3, the DNA is TGTGCCACCAGCATAGGTACCAGCACAGATAAGCAGTATTTT. This codes for CATSIGTSTDKQYF.

This clonotype came up many times. CDR3 protein: CASSSSGADTQYF. CDR3 sequence (DNA): TGTGCCAGCAGCTCGTCAGGGGCGGATACGCAGTATTTT. V gene TRBV7-2 combines with J gene TRBJ2-3, with D possibly TRBD1 on 6 matching bases. There are 13 residues in the CDR3. Germline V CDR1 and CDR2: SGHTA, FQGNSA. Trimming stripped 4 bases from V and 6 bases from J, with 11 bases between.